This T cell receptor beta chain was captured by sequencing in a study of blood T cell repertoires in COVID-19. Germline CDR1 and CDR2: SGHKS and YYEKEE (reference sequence). The CDR3 covers 18 residues. V trimming: 3 bases; J trimming: 1 base; junction bases outside the gene matches: 12. The protocol was immunoSEQ multiplex PCR, while the TCRdb copy is restricted to in-frame clones and leaves out a portion. The sample holds 90,000 or so clones, about nine tenths seen once. The V call is TRBV5-5, the J call TRBJ2-1; 8 bases align to TRBD2. The receptor was isolated from a man aged 18 to 30 with COVID-19, enrolled during active disease. Sequences were obtained from peripheral blood. CDR3: CASSSIWREARSYNEQFF. CDR3 nucleotides: TGTGCCAGCAGCTCGATCTGGCGGGAGGCCCGATCCTACAATGAGCAGTTCTTC. The full variable domain, completed using reference TRBV5-5 and TRBJ2-1, is DAGVTQSPTHLIKTRGQQVTLRCSPISGHKSVSWYQQVLGQGPQFIFQYYEKEERGRGNFPDRFSARQFPNYSSELNVNALLLGDSALYLCASSSIWREARSYNEQFFGPGTRLTVL.